This is a list of T cell receptor beta chains from one sample in a study of regulatory T cells in long-lasting Graves disease. TCRdb itself ran the multiplex PCR reads through MiXCR, one entry per CDR3 protein. The sample has over 350,000 distinct CDR3 sequences, 15% seen once. The same data also went into a second study, on T cells in Graves' hyperthyroidism and ophthalmopathy.

Material: peripheral blood mononuclear cells (PBMCs), obtained at new diagnosis, from a patient treated with antithyroid drugs. All receptors come from a woman aged 35 to 49 with Graves disease. CDR3s include the opening cysteine and the closing phenylalanine or tryptophan. D genes are given only for firm matches. Rows may omit the clone size; those that give it use once, few, many or a size class.

CDR3	DNA	V	size	D	J
CASSDLGTGDTKAFF	TGTGCCAGCAGCGACCTCGGGACAGGGGATACAAAAGCTTTCTTT	TRBV9	NA	TRBD1	TRBJ1-1
CAWSAGMSNEQFF	TGTGCCTGGAGTGCGGGGATGTCCAATGAGCAGTTCTTC	TRBV30	many	NA	TRBJ2-1
CASSYSGSGSLDTQYF	TGTGCCAGCAGTTACTCCGGTAGCGGGAGTTTAGATACGCAGTATTTT	TRBV6-5	NA	TRBD2	TRBJ2-3
CASSVGAGPSWSEAFF	TGTGCCAGCAGCGTAGGTGCAGGGCCGTCGTGGTCTGAAGCTTTCTTT	TRBV9	few	NA	TRBJ1-1
CASSRGDEETQYF	TGTGCCAGCAGCCGGGGGGATGAAGAGACCCAGTACTTC	TRBV7-2	many	TRBD2	TRBJ2-5
CASSMPDTQYF	TGTGCCAGCAGCATGCCAGATACGCAGTATTTT	TRBV7-9	many	NA	TRBJ2-3
CASSLAEGVYNEQFF	TGTGCCAGCAGCTTAGCAGAGGGTGTCTACAATGAGCAGTTCTTC	TRBV7-9	few	NA	TRBJ2-1
CAWSVVTSGSLSYNEQFF	TGTGCCTGGAGTGTTGTAACTAGCGGGAGTCTCTCCTACAATGAGCAGTTCTTC	TRBV30	few	TRBD2	TRBJ2-1
CASSYDWRTSANNEQFF	TGTGCCAGCAGTTACGATTGGCGGACTAGCGCGAACAATGAGCAGTTCTTC	TRBV6-2/TRBV6-3	many	TRBD2	TRBJ2-1
CATSEGQGWDGYTF	TGTGCCACCAGTGAGGGTCAGGGTTGGGATGGCTACACCTTC	TRBV24-1	NA	NA	TRBJ1-2
CASSFGYGASGSAQFF	TGTGCCAGCAGCTTTGGGTATGGAGCTAGCGGGAGTGCGCAGTTCTTC	TRBV7-9	many	TRBD2	TRBJ2-1
CASSHSRLAGIVNEQFF	TGTGCCAGCAGCCATTCAAGACTAGCGGGGATAGTCAATGAGCAGTTCTTC	TRBV3-1	many	TRBD2	TRBJ2-1
CASSPGQGPNEKLFF	TGTGCCAGCAGCCCGGGACAGGGCCCTAATGAAAAACTGTTTTTT	TRBV11-2	many	TRBD1	TRBJ1-4
CSGQTGDEQYF	TGCAGTGGCCAGACAGGGGACGAGCAGTACTTC	TRBV20-1	NA	TRBD1	TRBJ2-7
CASSVTSGRLEQYF	TGTGCCAGCAGTGTAACTAGCGGGAGGCTCGAGCAGTACTTC	TRBV27	NA	TRBD2	TRBJ2-7
CATSDSGVTVNEQFF	TGTGCCACCAGTGATTCAGGAGTGACCGTCAATGAGCAGTTCTTC	TRBV24-1	NA	NA	TRBJ2-1
CASSFGLQETQYF	TGTGCCAGCAGTTTTGGACTTCAAGAGACCCAGTACTTC	TRBV12-3/TRBV12-4	NA	NA	TRBJ2-5
CASSDLASSDTQYF	TGTGCCAGCAGTGACCTTGCTAGCAGTGATACGCAGTATTTT	TRBV2	many	NA	TRBJ2-3
CASSASSGRAHEQFF	TGTGCCAGCAGTGCTTCTAGCGGGAGGGCCCATGAGCAGTTCTTC	TRBV27	NA	TRBD2	TRBJ2-1
CASSQGFAADTQYF	TGTGCCAGCAGCCAAGGTTTTGCAGCAGATACGCAGTATTTT	TRBV3-1	many	NA	TRBJ2-3
CASSTGFDEQFF	TGCGCCAGCAGCACAGGGTTCGATGAGCAGTTCTTC	TRBV5-1	NA	NA	TRBJ2-1
CASSLDGGDTQYF	TGTGCCAGCAGCTTAGACGGGGGGGATACGCAGTATTTT	TRBV7-3	many	TRBD2	TRBJ2-3
CSATGQLAAYEQYF	TGCAGTGCTACCGGACAGTTAGCGGCCTACGAGCAGTACTTC	TRBV20-1	many	NA	TRBJ2-7
CASSPYSQNTGELFF	TGTGCCAGCAGCCCGTACTCCCAAAACACCGGGGAGCTGTTTTTT	TRBV7-3	many	NA	TRBJ2-2
CASSGPGTPTGELFF	TGTGCCAGCAGCGGACCCGGGACACCCACCGGGGAGCTGTTTTTT	TRBV9	many	NA	TRBJ2-2
CASSPPGLAGVRQFF	TGTGCCAGCAGCCCTCCCGGACTAGCGGGAGTGCGGCAGTTCTTC	TRBV7-8	many	TRBD2	TRBJ2-1
CASSPQTDSFYEAFF	TGTGCCAGCAGCCCCCAAACGGACAGCTTCTATGAAGCTTTCTTT	TRBV9	many	NA	TRBJ1-1
CASRPRGDNSPLHF	TGTGCCAGCAGACCTCGGGGCGACAATTCACCCCTCCACTTT	TRBV2	many	NA	TRBJ1-6
CSARDKNPTAYEQYF	TGCAGTGCTAGAGATAAAAACCCCACAGCCTACGAGCAGTACTTC	TRBV20-1	many	NA	TRBJ2-7
CASSPSRSQPQHF	TGTGCCAGCAGCCCCTCAAGAAGTCAGCCCCAGCATTTT	TRBV3-1	NA	NA	TRBJ1-5
CASSLGRGTGELFF	TGTGCCAGCAGCTTAGGCCGAGGCACCGGGGAGCTGTTTTTT	TRBV13	many	NA	TRBJ2-2
CASVSQGYTEAFF	TGTGCCAGCGTCTCACAGGGTTACACTGAAGCTTTCTTT	TRBV28	many	NA	TRBJ1-1
CASSEDSDNEQFF	TGTGCCAGCAGTGAGGACAGCGACAATGAGCAGTTCTTC	TRBV2	many	NA	TRBJ2-1
CASSLAGTLYNEQFF	TGTGCCAGCAGCTTAGCCGGTACCCTGTACAATGAGCAGTTCTTC	TRBV7-9	many	NA	TRBJ2-1
CASSLDGKRNNEQFF	TGTGCCAGCAGCTTGGACGGGAAGAGGAACAATGAGCAGTTCTTC	TRBV11-3	many	NA	TRBJ2-1
CASSPRLAGTPGGELFF	TGTGCCAGCAGCCCAAGACTAGCGGGGACTCCTGGCGGGGAGCTGTTTTTT	TRBV7-8	many	TRBD2	TRBJ2-2
CASSLWGTSGINEQFF	TGTGCCAGCAGTTTATGGGGGACTAGCGGGATTAATGAGCAGTTCTTC	TRBV27	many	TRBD2	TRBJ2-1
CASTDRMNTEAFF	TGTGCCAGCACTGACAGAATGAACACTGAAGCTTTCTTT	TRBV6-1	many	NA	TRBJ1-1
CSALPTDRGTYNEQFF	TGCAGTGCCCTCCCTACGGACAGGGGAACCTACAATGAGCAGTTCTTC	TRBV20-1	many	TRBD1	TRBJ2-1
CASSLIAGGTEAFF	TGTGCCAGCAGTTTAATAGCAGGGGGCACTGAAGCTTTCTTT	TRBV28	many	TRBD1	TRBJ1-1
CASSTPGDRGNYGYTF	TGTGCCAGTAGTACCCCCGGGGACAGGGGGAACTATGGCTACACCTTC	TRBV19	NA	TRBD1	TRBJ1-2
CATSVRTSGADTQYF	TGTGCCACCAGCGTTAGGACTAGTGGGGCAGATACGCAGTATTTT	TRBV15	many	TRBD2	TRBJ2-3
CASSLYRAGELFF	TGTGCCAGCAGTTTGTACAGGGCCGGGGAGCTGTTTTTT	TRBV28	many	NA	TRBJ2-2
CASSYSRTSLGDTQYF	TGTGCCAGCAGTTACTCGAGGACTAGCTTGGGGGATACGCAGTATTTT	TRBV6-2/TRBV6-3	many	TRBD2	TRBJ2-3
CASSLRRENEKLFF	TGTGCCAGCAGTTTACGGAGAGAAAATGAAAAACTGTTTTTT	TRBV28	NA	NA	TRBJ1-4
CAWGDFLPNGYTF	TGTGCCTGGGGGGACTTCTTGCCCAATGGCTACACCTTC	TRBV30	few	NA	TRBJ1-2
CASSLGGGDGETQYF	TGTGCCAGCAGCTTAGGGGGCGGAGACGGAGAGACCCAGTACTTC	TRBV11-3	many	NA	TRBJ2-5
CASSSGRTDTQYF	TGTGCCAGTAGTAGCGGGAGGACAGATACGCAGTATTTT	TRBV19	NA	TRBD2	TRBJ2-3
CASNRDRTLTEAFF	TGTGCCAGCAACAGGGACAGGACCCTCACTGAAGCTTTCTTT	TRBV6-2/TRBV6-3	many	TRBD1	TRBJ1-1
CASSLTSSGRAFYNEQFF	TGTGCCAGCAGTTTAACGTCTAGCGGGAGGGCTTTTTACAATGAGCAGTTCTTC	TRBV28	many	TRBD2	TRBJ2-1
CASSQESGGSWETQYF	TGTGCCAGCAGCCAAGAGAGTGGCGGGAGTTGGGAGACCCAGTACTTC	TRBV3-1	many	TRBD2	TRBJ2-5
CASSPDTYGYTF	TGTGCCAGCAGCCCAGACACGTATGGCTACACCTTC	TRBV7-9	few	NA	TRBJ1-2
CSARSLGGERYEQYF	TGCAGTGCTAGATCCCTCGGAGGCGAGAGGTACGAGCAGTACTTC	TRBV20-1	few	NA	TRBJ2-7
CASGTGGWGNEQFF	TGTGCCAGCGGGACAGGGGGCTGGGGCAATGAGCAGTTCTTC	TRBV27	NA	TRBD1	TRBJ2-1
CSARDLRTGRGHEQYF	TGCAGTGCTAGAGATCTTAGGACAGGGAGGGGGCACGAGCAGTACTTC	TRBV20-1	NA	NA	TRBJ2-7